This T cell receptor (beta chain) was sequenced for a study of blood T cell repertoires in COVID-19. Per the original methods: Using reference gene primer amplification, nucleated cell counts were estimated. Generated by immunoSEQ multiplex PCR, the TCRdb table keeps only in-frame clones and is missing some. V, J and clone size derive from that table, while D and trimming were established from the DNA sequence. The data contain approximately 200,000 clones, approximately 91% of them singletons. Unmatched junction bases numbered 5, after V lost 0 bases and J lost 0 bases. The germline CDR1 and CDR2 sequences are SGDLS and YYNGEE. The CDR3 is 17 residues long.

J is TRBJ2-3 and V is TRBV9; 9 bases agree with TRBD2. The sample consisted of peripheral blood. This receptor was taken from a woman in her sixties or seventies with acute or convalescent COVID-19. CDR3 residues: CASSVGLAGTSTDTQYF. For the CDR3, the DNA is TGTGCCAGCAGCGTAGGGCTAGCGGGGACTAGCACAGATACGCAGTATTTT.